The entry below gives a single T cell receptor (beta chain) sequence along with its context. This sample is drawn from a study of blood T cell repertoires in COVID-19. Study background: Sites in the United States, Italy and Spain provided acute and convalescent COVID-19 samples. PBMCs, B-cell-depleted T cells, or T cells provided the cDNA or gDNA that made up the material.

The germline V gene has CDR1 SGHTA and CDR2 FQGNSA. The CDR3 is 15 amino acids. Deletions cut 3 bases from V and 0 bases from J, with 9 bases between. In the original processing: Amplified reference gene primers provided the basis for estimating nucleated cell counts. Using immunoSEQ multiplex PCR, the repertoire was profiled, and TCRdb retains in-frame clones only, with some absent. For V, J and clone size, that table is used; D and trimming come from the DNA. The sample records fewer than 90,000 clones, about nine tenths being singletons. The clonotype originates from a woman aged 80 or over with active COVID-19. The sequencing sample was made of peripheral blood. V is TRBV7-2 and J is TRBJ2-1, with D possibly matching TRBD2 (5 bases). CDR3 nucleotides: TGTGCCAGCAGCTTTAGCGCCTCCTCCTACAATGAGCAGTTCTTC. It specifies CASSFSASSYNEQFF.